Listed here are 8 T cell receptor beta chains from one sample, sequenced in a study of blood T cell repertoires in COVID-19. Sequencing used immunoSEQ multiplex PCR; TCRdb keeps in-frame clones, though not all of them. The table lists some 70,000 clones, 87% of them singletons. Sequencing was performed on peripheral blood. The receptors were gathered from a man aged 50 or older with active COVID-19.

Points on this clone: Its ends do not fully match the called genes, so a read error is possible. The V call is TRBV10-3, the J call TRBJ1-1; D remains ambiguous. In germline, CDR1 is ENHRY, CDR2 SYGVKD. The CDR3 sequence is 13 residues long. CDR3: CAINEGRNTEAFF. CDR3 coding DNA: TGTGCCATCAATGAGGGTAGGAACACTGAAGCTTTCTTT.

The gene calls are TRBV19 and TRBJ2-3, with D possibly matching TRBD1 (6 bases). CDR3 length: 15 residues. Germline CDR1 and CDR2: LNHDA and SQIVND (reference sequence). V lost 5 bases and J lost 1, with 13 bases in between. CDR3 in amino acids: CASSWGPPRTDTQYF. The CDR3 DNA reads as TGTGCCAGTAGTTGGGGGCCTCCGCGCACAGATACGCAGTATTTT.

This clone was seen a few times. The rearrangement uses TRBV7-8 and TRBJ1-5; the D gene is possibly TRBD1 (5 bases). Deletions cut 2 bases from V and 7 bases from J, with 9 bases between. The CDR3 totals 13 residues. CDR1 is SGHVS and CDR2 is FQNEAQ in the germline V gene. The CDR3 nucleotides are TGTGCCAGCAGCTTATTGGACAACCAGCCCCAGCATTTT. Its translation: CASSLLDNQPQHF.

This clone was picked up a small number of times. CDR3 DNA sequence: TGTGCCAGTAGTATTCCCGGGACAGGGGACTACGAGCAGTACTTC. Translating gives CASSIPGTGDYEQYF. The V gene is TRBV19, the J gene TRBJ2-7, with 10 bases identical to TRBD1. The CDR3 length is 15 residues. Germline lookup yields CDR1 LNHDA and CDR2 SQIVND (reference sequence). V shed 3 bases and J 3 bases; nucleotides not matched to a gene: 5. Based on the CDR3 plus reference TRBV19 and TRBJ2-7, the full variable domain is DGGITQSPKYLFRKEGQNVTLSCEQNLNHDAMYWYRQDPGQGLRLIYYSQIVNDFQKGDIAEGYSVSREKKESFPLTVTSAQKNPTAFYLCASSIPGTGDYEQYFGPGTRLTVT.

The gene calls are TRBV9 and TRBJ2-1; 11 bases match TRBD2. This CDR3 has 16 amino acids. V shed 3 bases, J shed 6 bases, and the junction held 8 bases outside the gene matches. From germline, CDR1 is SGDLS and CDR2 YYNGEE. CDR3 loop: CASSAHRLAGSNEQFF. In DNA form, the CDR3 reads TGTGCCAGCAGCGCTCACCGACTAGCGGGGAGCAATGAGCAGTTCTTC.

The V gene is TRBV28, the J gene TRBJ2-1; D ambiguous. V shed 3 bases and J shed 0 bases, with 12 bases lying between them. The CDR3 is made up of 16 amino acids. Looked up from germline, CDR1 is MDHEN and CDR2 is SYDVKM. The CDR3 region is CASSFSAASSYNEQFF. The CDR3 DNA reads as TGTGCCAGCAGTTTTTCGGCGGCCAGCTCCTACAATGAGCAGTTCTTC.

This clone was found a few times. This chain uses TRBV4-1 with TRBJ1-2; 7 nucleotides align to TRBD1. Germline assignment: CDR1 MGHRA and CDR2 YSYEKL. Trimming took 1 base from V and 3 from J; bases not matched to a gene: 8. The CDR3 has 16 amino acids. The CDR3 sequence: CASSQGGSRGDYGYTF. DNA for the CDR3: TGCGCCAGCAGCCAAGGGGGAAGCAGGGGGGACTATGGCTACACCTTC.

This chain joins TRBV5-8 and TRBJ1-1; no clear D. V was pared by 7 bases and J by 5 bases, with 21 bases between. The CDR3 sequence is 15 residues long. Per germline, CDR1 SGHTS and CDR2 YDEGEE. CDR3 in amino acids: CASGILSPRGTEAFF. The CDR3 DNA follows: TGTGCCAGCGGCATATTGAGTCCTAGAGGAACTGAAGCTTTCTTT.